In its sample, the clone carrying this T cell receptor beta chain was seen once. What it binds is not known. The data derive from a study of cytomegalovirus exposure and HLA in healthy donors. Study results and caveats: According to a later analysis, most TCR beta chains associated with CMV appeared HLA-restricted. Indistinguishable V segments, including TRBV6-2 and TRBV6-3, were excluded. The likely explanation for a cluster of highly shared sequence variants was sequencing artifact. According to the study, about 180 TCR beta chains were cytomegalovirus-associated.

This CDR3 spans 13 amino acids. The V gene lost 2 bases and the J gene lost 5 bases, with 6 bases spanning the gap. CDR1 and CDR2 from the germline V gene are SGHVS and FQNEAQ. The PCR had 60 Vbeta and 13 Jbeta primers. The table came from immunoSEQ multiplex PCR; TCRdb's copy has only in-frame clones and leaves some out. Of about 250,000 clones in the sample, roughly 85% were seen once. This receptor was identified in a girl between 2 and 10 years old in good health and CMV-seronegative. The genes are TRBV7-8 and TRBJ2-2, with D uncertain. The sequenced material came from PBMCs. DNA for the CDR3: TGTGCCAGCAGCTTACAGGTTACCGGGGAGCTGTTTTTT. Translated, it gives CASSLQVTGELFF.